What follows is one T cell receptor beta chain and its context. Its antigen is not identified. Libraries were prepared by immunoSEQ multiplex PCR; TCRdb keeps only in-frame clonotypes and omits some of them. Of about 140,000 clones in the sample, 80% to 95% were seen once. This specimen comes from a study of T cell responses to AZD1222 COVID-19 vaccine. J lost 9 bases, V lost 4 bases, and 6 bases had no gene match. CDR1 and CDR2 from the germline V gene are SGHTA and FQGTGA. This CDR3 spans 13 amino acids. Study results and limitations: Scientists sampled the repertoires only once the peak T cell response had passed. Among those given AZD1222, only five or six were seropositive at baseline. In a largely white British group with more females than males, clonal diversity was possibly underestimated.

The clonotype comes from an adult in good health. Here the sequenced sample was peripheral blood, taken on day 0 of AZD1222 vaccination. The V call is TRBV7-3, the J call TRBJ2-5; 9 bases match TRBD1. The CDR3 nucleotides are TGTGCCAGCAGCTCAGGACAGGGGAGGTCCCAGTACTTC. Translated, it gives CASSSGQGRSQYF.